This T cell receptor beta chain was recovered during a study of blood T cell repertoires in COVID-19. At the level of the study: Acute-phase and convalescent COVID-19 samples originated in the United States, Italy and Spain. T cells, B-cell-depleted T cells, or PBMCs supplied cDNA or gDNA.

Using immunoSEQ multiplex PCR, the repertoire was profiled, and TCRdb retains in-frame clones only, with some absent. This table holds around 43,000 clones, 80% found once. Germline CDR1 WSHSY, CDR2 SAAADI. This CDR3 region has 15 residues. Trimming at V came to 3 bases and at J to 0 bases, leaving 4 bases not matched to a gene. This rearrangement joins TRBV10-2 to TRBJ1-2; 7 positions agree with TRBD1. The sequenced sample was peripheral blood. This receptor was obtained from a man between 65 and 85 years old with acute or convalescent COVID-19. CDR3 sequence (DNA): TGCGCCAGCAGTGACCCAGGGGGATCTAACTATGGCTACACCTTC. It encodes CASSDPGGSNYGYTF.